This TCR beta chain was identified during a study of T cell changes during pregnancy in multiple sclerosis. Trimming pared 2 bases from V and 0 bases from J, leaving 8 bases between. CDR3 length equals 14 residues. Per germline, CDR1 SGHRS and CDR2 YFSETQ. Assay: immunoSEQ multiplex PCR; the TCRdb copy retains only in-frame clones and omits some. The repertoire consists of 59,000 or so clones, with 92% occurring once and the leading ten covering around 3%. The sequence was collected from a female donor in good health, enrolled as a control in a pregnancy study. The specimen comprised peripheral blood, sampled in the third trimester of pregnancy. This chain joins TRBV5-1 and TRBJ1-1; D unclear. Here the CDR3 DNA reads TGCGCCAGCAGCTTAGGAGCCATGAACACTGAAGCTTTCTTT. It yields the protein CASSLGAMNTEAFF. Supplemented by reference TRBV5-1 and TRBJ1-1, the full variable domain reads KAGVTQTPRYLIKTRGQQVTLSCSPISGHRSVSWYQQTPGQGLQFLFEYFSETQRNKGNFPGRFSGRQFSNSRSEMNVSTLELGDSALYLCASSLGAMNTEAFFGQGTRLTVV.